This TCR beta chain was found in a study of CD8+ T cells in alopecia areata. V dropped 2 bases and J dropped 6 bases, with 22 bases sitting between them. Germline values: CDR1 SGHNT, CDR2 YYREEE (reference sequence). The CDR3 has 17 residues. Remarks on this clone: The target antigen is unknown.

RNA was isolated and reverse transcribed to cDNA, the sequencing template. The protocol was immunoSEQ multiplex PCR, while the TCRdb copy is restricted to in-frame clones and leaves out a portion. The sample lists around 140,000 clones, 58% occurring once. Overall study results and limits: Scalp lesions, especially in alopecia totalis/universalis, had higher clonality than normal scalp. Resident alphabeta T-cell populations of normal skin are likewise subject to sequencing in scalp samples.

The clonotype was recovered from a human donor with alopecia areata. The chain links TRBV5-4 to TRBJ2-3, with D possibly called TRBD1 or TRBD2 (5 bases each). The material sequenced was CD4+ T cells sorted from blood, taken at week 0. CDR3 in amino acids: CASSFGRGPRGRDTQYF. The CDR3 DNA sequence: TGTGCCAGCAGCTTCGGCCGGGGACCCCGGGGCCGGGATACGCAGTATTTT.